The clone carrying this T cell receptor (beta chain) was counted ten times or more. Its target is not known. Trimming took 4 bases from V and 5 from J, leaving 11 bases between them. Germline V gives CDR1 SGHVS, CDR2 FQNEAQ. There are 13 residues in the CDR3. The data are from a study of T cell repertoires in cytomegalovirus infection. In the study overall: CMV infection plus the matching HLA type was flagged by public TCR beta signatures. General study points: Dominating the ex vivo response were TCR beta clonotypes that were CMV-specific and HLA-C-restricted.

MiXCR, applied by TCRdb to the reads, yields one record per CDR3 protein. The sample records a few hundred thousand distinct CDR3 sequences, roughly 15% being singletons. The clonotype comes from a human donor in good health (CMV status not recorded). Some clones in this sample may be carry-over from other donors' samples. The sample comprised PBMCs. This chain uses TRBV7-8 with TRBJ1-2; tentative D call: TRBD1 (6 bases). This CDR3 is CASSSTGLYGYTF. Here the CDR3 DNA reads TGTGCCAGCAGCTCGACAGGTCTTTATGGCTACACCTTC.